This T cell receptor beta chain was found in a study of cytomegalovirus exposure and HLA in healthy donors. Notes on the study in general: HLA allele associations emerged for about 18,000 TCR beta sequences in a later analysis, at 0.05 false discovery rate. Sequencing probably produced one cluster of sequence variants that were highly shared. Previous analysis showed most TCR beta V segments were productive about 90% or about 30% of the time.

The study ran its PCR with 60 Vbeta and 13 Jbeta primers. Some clones are missing from TCRdb's copy, which holds only in-frame ones; the method was immunoSEQ multiplex PCR. The sample contains roughly 100,000 clones, 75% of which appear only once. Trimming took 3 bases from V and 5 from J; bases not matched to a gene: 7. Germline CDR1 is SGDLS and CDR2 is YYNGEE. This CDR3 is 15 amino acids long. This clone was counted a few times. Its specificity is unknown. The sample was PBMCs. The receptor was derived from a middle-aged man in good health and CMV-seronegative. This chain uses TRBV9 with TRBJ1-1, with 10 bases fitting TRBD1. CDR3 coding DNA: TGTGCCAGCAGCGCGACAGGGGGCGACTGGACTGAAGCTTTCTTT. It codes for CASSATGGDWTEAFF.